These 8 T cell receptor beta chains were sequenced from one sample in a study of early stage breast cancer tumors. Some clones are missing from TCRdb's copy, which holds only in-frame ones; the method was immunoSEQ multiplex PCR. The table records 30,000 to 40,000 clones, 74% of them present only once. The specimen was blood. All receptors derive from a person between 55 and 69 years old with breast cancer.

This clone was found a few times. The chain couples TRBV9 to TRBJ1-6, with D unresolved. Trimming stripped 0 bases from V and 6 bases from J, with 7 bases between. The CDR3 has 14 residues. Looked up from germline, CDR1 is SGDLS and CDR2 is YYNGEE. The CDR3 DNA sequence: TGTGCCAGCAGCGTAGTTTCTTCTAATTCACCCCTCCACTTT. Translating it yields CASSVVSSNSPLHF.

The V call is TRBV5-4, the J call TRBJ2-7, with unresolved D. V lost 0 bases, J lost 2 bases, and 6 bases lay in between. The length of the CDR3 is 13 residues. CDR1 and CDR2 (germline): SGHNT, YYREEE (reference sequence). Here the CDR3 DNA reads TGTGCCAGCAGCTTGGCGGCAGCCTACGAGCAGTACTTC. It codes for CASSLAAAYEQYF.

This clone came up a few times. One end of the junction is discordant with germline, which a read error may explain. This chain joins TRBV25-1 and TRBJ1-4; 7 bases line up with TRBD1. Looked up from germline, CDR1 is MGHDK and CDR2 is SYGVNS. There are 11 residues in the CDR3. CDR3 region: CASCETGTAPF. The CDR3 DNA is TGTGCCAGCTGTGAGACCGGGACAGCTCCTTTT.

This chain uses TRBV10-3 with TRBJ2-7, with D perhaps TRBD2 (6 bases). This CDR3 spans 15 amino acids. V was clipped by 4 bases and J by 2 bases, with 15 bases between them. Germline CDR1 ENHRY, CDR2 SYGVKD. CDR3 in DNA: TGTGCCATCAGTGTTGTAGCGGCGGGAACCTACGAGCAGTACTTC. This translates into CAISVVAAGTYEQYF.

The CDR3 region has the DNA TGCGCCAGCAGCTGGAGGGAACTCCAAGAGACCCAGTACTTC. Translating gives CASSWRELQETQYF. The chain is built from TRBV5-1 and TRBJ2-5; TRBD2 is a possible D gene (6 bases). Germline CDR1 is SGHRS and CDR2 is YFSETQ. The CDR3 extends over 14 amino acids. Trimming left V 3 bases short and J 1 base short, with 10 bases between.

The CDR3 protein is CASSQDRSDTDTQYF. The CDR3 coding sequence is TGTGCCAGCAGCCAAGATAGGAGCGACACAGATACGCAGTATTTT. The gene calls are TRBV4-2 and TRBJ2-3; no clear D gene. The CDR3 covers 15 residues. Trimming pared 0 bases from V and 2 bases from J, leaving 9 bases between. Germline values: CDR1 LGHNA, CDR2 YNFKEQ.

V is TRBV4-1 and J is TRBJ1-1, with unresolved D. Germline V CDR1 and CDR2: MGHRA, YSYEKL. With 4 bases removed from V and 8 bases from J, the gap between germline ends came to 14 bases. The CDR3 runs 13 residues. CDR3 residues: CASSLRTAEEAFF. CDR3 DNA: TGCGCCAGCAGCCTACGGACTGCCGAAGAAGCTTTCTTT.

The rearrangement links TRBV7-2 to TRBJ1-2; 11 bases agree with TRBD1. V lost 5 bases and J lost 5; bases outside the gene matches: 13. The CDR3 covers 17 residues. Germline CDR1 reads SGHTA; CDR2 reads FQGNSA. The CDR3: CASSPQSGTGGGYGYTF. CDR3 DNA: TGTGCCAGCAGCCCCCAATCTGGGACAGGGGGAGGGTATGGCTACACCTTC.